The present T cell receptor (beta chain) was sequenced within a study of cytomegalovirus exposure and HLA in healthy donors. Study results and limitations: Immune exposure information available was restricted to CMV serostatus. It is likely that the observed cluster of highly shared sequence variants was a sequencing artifact.

Per germline, CDR1 MNHNY and CDR2 SVGAGI (reference sequence). V was pared by 2 bases and J by 0 bases, with 11 bases between. The CDR3 runs 16 residues. The PCR contained 60 Vbeta and 13 Jbeta primers. Clones were sequenced by immunoSEQ multiplex PCR, and TCRdb holds only the in-frame ones, with some missing. The data contain 75,000 to 100,000 clones, over 70% of them singletons. Concerning this clone itself: The target antigen is unknown.

This sequence originates from a man between 18 and 29 years old in good health and CMV-seropositive. This chain connects TRBV6-6 to TRBJ1-5, with D perhaps matching TRBD1 (5 bases). The material sequenced was PBMCs. The CDR3 reads CASSYRRQYSNQPQHF. The CDR3, as DNA: TGTGCCAGCAGTTACCGAAGACAGTATAGCAATCAGCCCCAGCATTTT.